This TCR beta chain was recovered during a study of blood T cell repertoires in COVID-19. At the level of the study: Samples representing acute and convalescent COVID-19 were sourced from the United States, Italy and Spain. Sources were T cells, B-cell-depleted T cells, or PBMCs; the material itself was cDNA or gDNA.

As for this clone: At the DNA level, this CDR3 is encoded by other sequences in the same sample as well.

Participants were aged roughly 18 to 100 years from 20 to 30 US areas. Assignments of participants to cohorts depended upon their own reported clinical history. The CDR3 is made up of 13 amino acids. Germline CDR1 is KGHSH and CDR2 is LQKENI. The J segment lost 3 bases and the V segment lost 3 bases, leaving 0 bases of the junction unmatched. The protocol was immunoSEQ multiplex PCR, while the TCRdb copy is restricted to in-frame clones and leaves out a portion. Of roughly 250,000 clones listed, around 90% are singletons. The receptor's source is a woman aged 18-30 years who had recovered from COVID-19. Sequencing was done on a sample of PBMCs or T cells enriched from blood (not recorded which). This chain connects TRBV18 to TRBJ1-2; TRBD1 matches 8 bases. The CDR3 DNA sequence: TGTGCCAGCTCACCGGACAGGGACTATGGCTACACCTTC. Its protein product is CASSPDRDYGYTF.